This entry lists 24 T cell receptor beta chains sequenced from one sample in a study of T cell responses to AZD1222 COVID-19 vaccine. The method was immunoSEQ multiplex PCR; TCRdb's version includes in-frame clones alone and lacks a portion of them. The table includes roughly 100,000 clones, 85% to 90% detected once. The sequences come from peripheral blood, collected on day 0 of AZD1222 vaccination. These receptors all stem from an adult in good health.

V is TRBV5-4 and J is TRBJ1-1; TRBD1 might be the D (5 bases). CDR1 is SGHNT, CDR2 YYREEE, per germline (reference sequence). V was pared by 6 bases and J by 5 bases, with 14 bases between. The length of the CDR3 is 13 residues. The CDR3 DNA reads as TGTGCCAGCACCCTTGAGGCAGGGACTGAAGCTTTCTTT. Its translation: CASTLEAGTEAFF.

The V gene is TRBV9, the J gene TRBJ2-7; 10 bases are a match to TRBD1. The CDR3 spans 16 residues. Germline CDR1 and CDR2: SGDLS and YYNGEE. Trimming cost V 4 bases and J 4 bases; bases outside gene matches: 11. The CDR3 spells CASSSRPGTGAYEQYF. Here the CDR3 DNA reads TGTGCCAGCAGCTCACGCCCCGGGACAGGGGCATACGAGCAGTACTTC.

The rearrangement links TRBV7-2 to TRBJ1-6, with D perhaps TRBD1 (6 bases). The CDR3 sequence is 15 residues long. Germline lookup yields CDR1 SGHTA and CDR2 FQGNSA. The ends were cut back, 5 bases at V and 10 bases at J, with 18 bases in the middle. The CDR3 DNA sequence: TGTGCCAGCAGCCCAACACAGGGTCTTAGCTCACCCCTCCACTTT. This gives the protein CASSPTQGLSSPLHF.

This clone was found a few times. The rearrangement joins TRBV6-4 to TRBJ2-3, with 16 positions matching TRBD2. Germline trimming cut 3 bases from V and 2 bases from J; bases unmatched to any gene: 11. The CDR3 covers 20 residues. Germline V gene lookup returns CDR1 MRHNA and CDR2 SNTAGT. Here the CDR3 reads CASSEGPGTSGGAFTDTQYF. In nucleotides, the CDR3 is TGTGCCAGCAGTGAGGGCCCCGGGACTAGCGGGGGGGCCTTCACAGATACGCAGTATTTT.

The CDR3 protein is CASLIAGGATEAFF. The CDR3 DNA is TGTGCCAGCCTTATCGCGGGGGGGGCCACTGAAGCTTTCTTT. The chain links TRBV27 to TRBJ1-1; weak D call: TRBD1 (6 bases). Trimming removed 8 bases at V and 4 bases at J, with 17 bases between. Looked up from germline, CDR1 is MNHEY and CDR2 is SMNVEV (reference sequence). The CDR3 length is 14 residues.

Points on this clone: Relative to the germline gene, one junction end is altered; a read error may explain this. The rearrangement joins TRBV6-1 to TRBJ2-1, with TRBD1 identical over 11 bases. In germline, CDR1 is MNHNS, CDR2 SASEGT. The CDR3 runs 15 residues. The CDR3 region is CASREGQGANNEQFF. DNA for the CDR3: TGTGCCAGCAGAGAAGGACAGGGGGCTAACAATGAGCAGTTCTTC.

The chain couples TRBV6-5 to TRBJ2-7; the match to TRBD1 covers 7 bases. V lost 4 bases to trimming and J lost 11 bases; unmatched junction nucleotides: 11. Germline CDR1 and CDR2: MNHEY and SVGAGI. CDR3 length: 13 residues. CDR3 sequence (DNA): TGTGCCAGCAGTTCTACCTTCCCCGGGACAGAGTACTTC. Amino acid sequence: CASSSTFPGTEYF.

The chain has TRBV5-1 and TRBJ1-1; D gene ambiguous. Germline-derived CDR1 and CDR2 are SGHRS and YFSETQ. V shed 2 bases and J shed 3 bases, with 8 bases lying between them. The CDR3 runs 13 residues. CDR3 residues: CASSLRTYTEAFF. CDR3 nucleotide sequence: TGCGCCAGCAGCTTAAGGACCTACACTGAAGCTTTCTTT. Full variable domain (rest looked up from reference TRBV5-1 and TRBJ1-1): KAGVTQTPRYLIKTRGQQVTLSCSPISGHRSVSWYQQTPGQGLQFLFEYFSETQRNKGNFPGRFSGRQFSNSRSEMNVSTLELGDSALYLCASSLRTYTEAFFGQGTRLTVV.

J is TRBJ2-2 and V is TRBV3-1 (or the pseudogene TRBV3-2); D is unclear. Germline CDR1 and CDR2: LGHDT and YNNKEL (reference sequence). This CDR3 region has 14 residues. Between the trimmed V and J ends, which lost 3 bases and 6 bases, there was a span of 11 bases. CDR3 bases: TGTGCCAGCAGCCACGGCCCCCAGGCCGGGGAGCTGTTTTTT. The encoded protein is CASSHGPQAGELFF.

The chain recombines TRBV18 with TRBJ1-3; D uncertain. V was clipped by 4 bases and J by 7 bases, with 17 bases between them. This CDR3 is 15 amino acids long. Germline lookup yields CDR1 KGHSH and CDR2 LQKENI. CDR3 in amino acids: CASSRPDSQRNTIYF. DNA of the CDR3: TGTGCCAGCTCACGGCCGGATTCACAGAGGAACACCATATATTTT.

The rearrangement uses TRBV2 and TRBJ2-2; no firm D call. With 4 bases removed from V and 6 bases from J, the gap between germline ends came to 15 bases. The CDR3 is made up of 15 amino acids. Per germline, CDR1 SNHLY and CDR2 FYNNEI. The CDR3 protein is CASSALIRQAGELFF. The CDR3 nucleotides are TGTGCCAGCAGTGCGCTGATCCGTCAGGCCGGGGAGCTGTTTTTT.

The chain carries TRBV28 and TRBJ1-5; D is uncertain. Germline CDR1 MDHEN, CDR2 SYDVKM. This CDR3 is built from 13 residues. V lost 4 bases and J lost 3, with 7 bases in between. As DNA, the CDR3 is TGTGCCAGCAGTTCTCAGTTCAATCAGCCCCAGCATTTT. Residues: CASSSQFNQPQHF.

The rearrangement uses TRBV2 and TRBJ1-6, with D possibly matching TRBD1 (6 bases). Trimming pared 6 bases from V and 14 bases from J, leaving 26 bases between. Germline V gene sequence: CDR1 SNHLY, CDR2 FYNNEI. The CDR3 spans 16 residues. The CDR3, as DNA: TGTGCCAGCAGGCCGCTGGGGGGGCAGTCTGACCCGGCCCTCCACTTT. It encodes CASRPLGGQSDPALHF.

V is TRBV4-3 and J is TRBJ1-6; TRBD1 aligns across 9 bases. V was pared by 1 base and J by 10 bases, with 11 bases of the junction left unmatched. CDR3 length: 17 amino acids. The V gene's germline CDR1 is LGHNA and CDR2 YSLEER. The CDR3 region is CASSQGPQGALGSPLHF. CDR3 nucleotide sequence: TGCGCCAGCAGCCAAGGACCACAGGGGGCATTGGGCTCACCCCTCCACTTT.

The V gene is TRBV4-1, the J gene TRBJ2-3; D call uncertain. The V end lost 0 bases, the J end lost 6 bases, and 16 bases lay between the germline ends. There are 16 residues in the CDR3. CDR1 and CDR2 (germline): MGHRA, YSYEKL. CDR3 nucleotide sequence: TGCGCCAGCAGCCAAGATTCTCGGTATACCTATGATACGCAGTATTTT. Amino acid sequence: CASSQDSRYTYDTQYF.

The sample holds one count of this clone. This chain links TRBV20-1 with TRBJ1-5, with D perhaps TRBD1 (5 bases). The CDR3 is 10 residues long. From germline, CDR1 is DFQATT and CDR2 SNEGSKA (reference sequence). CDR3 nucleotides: TGCAGAAGGGGTTTTATGCCCCAGCATTTT. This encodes CRRGFMPQHF.

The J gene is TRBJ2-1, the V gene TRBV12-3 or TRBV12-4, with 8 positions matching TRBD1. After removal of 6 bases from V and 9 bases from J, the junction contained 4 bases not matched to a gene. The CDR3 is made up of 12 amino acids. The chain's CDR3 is CASRRTGSEQFF. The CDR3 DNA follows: TGTGCCAGCAGACGGACAGGGAGTGAGCAGTTCTTC.

CDR3 residues: CASSQGGGGMNTEAFF. The CDR3, as DNA: TGTGCCAGCAGCCAAGGAGGGGGCGGGATGAACACTGAAGCTTTCTTT. The chain uses TRBV3-1 (or the pseudogene TRBV3-2) and TRBJ1-1, with 7 nucleotides matching TRBD1. After removal of 1 base from V and 0 bases from J, the junction contained 5 bases not matched to a gene. Germline V gene lookup returns CDR1 LGHDT and CDR2 YNNKEL (reference sequence). The CDR3 has 16 amino acids.

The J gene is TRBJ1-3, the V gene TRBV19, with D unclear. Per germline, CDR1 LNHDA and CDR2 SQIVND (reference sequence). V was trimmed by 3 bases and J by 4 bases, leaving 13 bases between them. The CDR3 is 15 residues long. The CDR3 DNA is TGTGCCAGTAGTATGGCCAGCCGCCTGGGAAACACCATATATTTT. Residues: CASSMASRLGNTIYF.

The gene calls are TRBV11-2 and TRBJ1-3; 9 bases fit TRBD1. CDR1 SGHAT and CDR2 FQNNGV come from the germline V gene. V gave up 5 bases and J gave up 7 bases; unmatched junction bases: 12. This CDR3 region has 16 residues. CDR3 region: CASSLGSGTGLNTIYF. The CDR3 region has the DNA TGTGCCAGCAGCCTGGGGTCCGGGACAGGGCTTAACACCATATATTTT.

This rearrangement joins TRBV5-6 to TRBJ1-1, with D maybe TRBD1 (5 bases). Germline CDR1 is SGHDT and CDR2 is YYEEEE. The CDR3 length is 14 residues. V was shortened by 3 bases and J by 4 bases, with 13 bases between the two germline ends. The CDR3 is CASSYRAGGTEAFF. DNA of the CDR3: TGTGCCAGCAGCTACAGAGCGGGGGGCACTGAAGCTTTCTTT.

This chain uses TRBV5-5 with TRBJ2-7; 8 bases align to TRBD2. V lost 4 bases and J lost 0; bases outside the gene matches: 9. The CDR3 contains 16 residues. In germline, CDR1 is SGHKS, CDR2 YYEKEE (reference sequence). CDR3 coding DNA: TGTGCCAGCAGCACCCTACTAGCGGTCGTCTCCTACGAGCAGTACTTC. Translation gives CASSTLLAVVSYEQYF.

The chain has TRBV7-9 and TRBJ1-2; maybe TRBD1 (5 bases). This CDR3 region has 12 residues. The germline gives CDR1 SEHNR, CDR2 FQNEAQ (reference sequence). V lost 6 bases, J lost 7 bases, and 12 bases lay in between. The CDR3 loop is CASRTAGVGYTF. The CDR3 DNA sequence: TGTGCCAGCAGGACCGCGGGGGTTGGCTACACCTTC. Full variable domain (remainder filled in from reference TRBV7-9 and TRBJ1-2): DTGVSQNPRHKITKRGQNVTFRCDPISEHNRLYWYRQTLGQGPEFLTYFQNEAQLEKSRLLSDRFSAERPKGSFSTLEIQRTEQGDSAMYLCASRTAGVGYTFGSGTRLTVV.

The CDR3 here is CASREGSQPQHF. The CDR3, as DNA: TGCGCCAGCAGGGAGGGGAGTCAGCCCCAGCATTTT. The chain joins TRBV23-1 to TRBJ1-5; TRBD1 is a possible D gene (5 bases). TRBV23-1 carries the ORF label, with uncertain function. The CDR3 extends over 12 amino acids. V gave up 6 bases and J gave up 6 bases, with 9 bases separating them.